This T cell receptor (beta chain) was captured by sequencing in a study of beta chain features in type 1 diabetes. The isolated RNA, all of it, was reverse transcribed, so expressed TCRB transcripts were what got sequenced. Generated by immunoSEQ multiplex PCR, the TCRdb table keeps only in-frame clones and is missing some. The sample carries 450,000 or so clones, about an eighth recorded once. This clone was seen a few times. The ends were cut back, 6 bases at V and 7 bases at J, with 21 bases in the middle. The CDR3 runs 16 residues. Germline values: CDR1 MDHEN, CDR2 SYDVKM. Material for sequencing was naive CD4+ T cells from blood. This chain uses TRBV28 with TRBJ2-2; the D gene could be TRBD1 or TRBD2 (5 bases each). The TCR originated in a woman under 30 in good health. The CDR3 DNA reads as TGTGCCAGCAGCACCCGACAGCGGTCCGGAGGCGGGGAGCTGTTTTTT. It is translated as CASSTRQRSGGGELFF.